This TCR beta chain originates from a study of early T cells in non-severe SARS-CoV-2 infection (dated by TCRdb to the early 2020s). Some background on the complete study: TCR sequencing used bulk RNA from unsorted whole blood, so alpha and beta chains could not be paired. Overall study results and their limits: VDJdb matching was skewed toward anti-spike CD8 responses and likely underestimated virus-specific expansions, missing private and CD4 specificities.

CDR3 length: 13 amino acids, cysteine to phenylalanine. Just CDR3 DNA is preserved here, 39 bases in frame from base 1. Taken from the germline V gene, the CDR1 and CDR2 loops are SQVTM and ANQGSEA. The V end gives up 8 bases and the J end 8 bases, leaving 12 bases in the junction not matched to a gene. The library was obtained by 5' RACE. TCRdb names NextSeq 500 as the instrument used. To correct for sequencing error and PCR bias, the TCR library protocol tagged individual cDNA molecules with unique molecular identifiers. Sequencing covered both TCR alpha and beta chains, and within each sample the abundances of alpha and beta sequences were tightly co-correlated. As for the original processing: Decombinator V4 was used to annotate the V gene, J gene and CDR3 of the TCR sequences. Expanded TCRs were defined as changing significantly between any two time points under a Poisson model with p below 0.0001. TCR abundances were normalised to the total number of TCRs sequenced per sample and were expressed as counts per million. TRAV1-2 paired with TRAJ12, TRAJ20 or TRAJ33 defined MAIT TCRs, while TRAV10 paired with TRAJ18 defined iNKT TCRs. VDJdb, accessed 1 November 2021, was searched for CMV, EBV and SARS-CoV-2 annotated TCRs, with TCRs annotated for multiple antigens excluded. TCRdb ran its own pipeline on the public reads, namely fastp trimming at Q25 and MiXCR clone calling, and kept in-frame beta chains. Rows are unified per CDR3 protein, each entry keeping the most common DNA and genes. TCRdb assigned the V and J calls; the authors' analysis was not used. For this sample the table gives around 65,000 distinct CDR3 sequences, of which roughly 12% were detected only once. The ten largest clones capture around 1.4% of the sample.

The study was a case-control design nested within a healthcare worker cohort in London, UK, with weekly nasopharyngeal swab PCR tests and blood sampling. Between 23 and 31 March 2020, the week of the UK lockdown, healthcare workers were enrolled and then followed up weekly for as long as 16 weeks. This clonotype was detected only a few times. Its specific antigen is unknown. Base qualities are not at hand, and no much larger clone is one base apart. The rearranged segments are TRBV29-1 and TRBJ1-5; 7 middle bases align to TRBD1. The specimen was whole blood, collected at baseline. This receptor was identified in an adult who was a healthcare worker with PCR-confirmed SARS-CoV-2 infection or an uninfected control (not recorded which). The DNA sequence is given as TGCAGCCATTACCGGGACAGAGTTAAGCCCCAGCATTTT. Translation gives CSHYRDRVKPQHF.